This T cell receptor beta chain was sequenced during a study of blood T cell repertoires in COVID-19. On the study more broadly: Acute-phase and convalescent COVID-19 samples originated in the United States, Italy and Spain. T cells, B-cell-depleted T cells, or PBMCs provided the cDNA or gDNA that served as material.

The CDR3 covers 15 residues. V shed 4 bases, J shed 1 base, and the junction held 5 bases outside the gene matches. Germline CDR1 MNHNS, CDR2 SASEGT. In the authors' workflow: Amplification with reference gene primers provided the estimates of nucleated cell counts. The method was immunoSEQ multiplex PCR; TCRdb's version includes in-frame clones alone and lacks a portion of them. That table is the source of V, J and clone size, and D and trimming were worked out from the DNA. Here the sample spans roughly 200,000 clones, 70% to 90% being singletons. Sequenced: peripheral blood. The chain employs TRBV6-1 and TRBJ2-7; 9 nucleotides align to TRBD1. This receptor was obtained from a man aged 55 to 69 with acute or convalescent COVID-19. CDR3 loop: CASSVPGQGSYEQYF. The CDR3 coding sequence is TGTGCCAGCAGTGTTCCGGGACAGGGTTCCTACGAGCAGTACTTC.